Below are 11 T cell receptor beta chains sequenced from a single sample in a study of T cells after yellow fever vaccination. TCRdb re-analysed the 5' RACE reads in MiXCR, keeping a single row per CDR3 protein. This sample has under 550,000 distinct CDR3 sequences; around a fifth occur once, and the top ten carry around 16%. Sequenced material: PBMCs, taken about 20 days after the first yellow fever vaccination. Receptors were obtained from a man aged 18 to 35 who received the YFV17D yellow fever vaccine.

V usage is TRBV3-1 and J usage is TRBJ2-5, with 7 positions matching TRBD1. The germline V gene encodes CDR1 LGHDT and CDR2 YNNKEL (reference sequence). V was pared by 4 bases and J by 3 bases, with 8 bases of the junction left unmatched. CDR3 size: 15 residues. Here the CDR3 reads CASSPDRVREETQYF. DNA for the CDR3: TGTGCCAGCAGCCCCGACAGGGTCCGTGAAGAGACCCAGTACTTC.

The V call is TRBV7-9, the J call TRBJ2-3, with unresolved D. CDR1 SEHNR and CDR2 FQNEAQ come from the germline V gene (reference sequence). Trimming cost V 5 bases and J 4 bases, with 16 bases left between them. The CDR3 length is 15 residues. The CDR3 here is CASSPSVGIADTQYF. The DNA for the CDR3 is TGTGCCAGCAGCCCCTCGGTGGGGATAGCAGATACGCAGTATTTT.

This clonotype has more than one count but fewer than ten. V gene TRBV3-1 combines with J gene TRBJ1-6; TRBD1 matches at 9 bases. The CDR3 sequence is 16 residues long. Germline V lookup: CDR1 LGHDT, CDR2 YNNKEL (reference sequence). The V segment lost 3 bases and the J segment 8 bases; nucleotides outside the gene matches: 8. In nucleotides, the CDR3 is TGTGCCAGCAGCCACGCAGGGGGGACAGGGCATTCACCCCTCCACTTT. It encodes CASSHAGGTGHSPLHF.

V gene TRBV18 combines with J gene TRBJ2-7, with D hard to call. The CDR3 has 14 residues. CDR1 is KGHSH, CDR2 LQKENI, per germline. V was shortened by 3 bases and J by 1 base, with 10 bases between the two germline ends. The CDR3 DNA reads as TGTGCCAGCTCACCTCAGCACAGATCCTACGAGCAGTACTTC. Translated: CASSPQHRSYEQYF. The full variable domain, rest sourced from reference TRBV18 and TRBJ2-7, is NAGVMQNPRHLVRRRGQEARLRCSPMKGHSHVYWYRQLPEEGLKFMVYLQKENIIDESGMPKERFSAEFPKEGPSILRIQQVVRGDSAAYFCASSPQHRSYEQYFGPGTRLTVT.

The chain joins TRBV20-1 to TRBJ1-1; no definite D call. This CDR3 comprises 12 residues. Germline lookup yields CDR1 DFQATT and CDR2 SNEGSKA (reference sequence). V was pared by 6 bases and J by 0 bases, with 8 bases between. The CDR3 loop is CSAGWVNTEAFF. Here the CDR3 DNA reads TGCAGTGCAGGTTGGGTGAACACTGAAGCTTTCTTT.

The V gene is TRBV9, the J gene TRBJ2-1; perhaps TRBD2 as D (6 bases). V was shortened by 3 bases and J by 7 bases, with 17 bases between the two germline ends. Germline V gene sequence: CDR1 SGDLS, CDR2 YYNGEE. The CDR3 contains 15 residues. CDR3 residues: CASSASGLPMNEQFF. The CDR3 nucleotides are TGTGCCAGCAGCGCATCGGGACTTCCTATGAATGAGCAGTTCTTC.

There are a few counts of this clonotype. V gene TRBV20-1 combines with J gene TRBJ2-7; TRBD1 might be the D (5 bases). The CDR3 sequence is 13 residues long. Trimming shortened V by 3 bases and J by 2 bases, and 11 bases separated the two germline ends. Germline CDR1 and CDR2: DFQATT and SNEGSKA (reference sequence). CDR3 residues: CSASSDRTYEQYV. The CDR3 region has the DNA TGCAGTGCTAGCTCCGACAGAACCTACGAGCAGTACGTC.

This clonotype was counted only a few times. This chain uses TRBV4-3 with TRBJ2-3; TRBD1 agrees at 8 bases. V was clipped by 0 bases and J by 1 base; unmatched bases: 0. This CDR3 comprises 15 residues. Germline CDR1 is LGHNA and CDR2 is YSLEER. For the CDR3, the DNA is TGCGCCAGCAGCCAAGAACAGGGGGGCACAGATACGCAGTATTTT. This sequence encodes CASSQEQGGTDTQYF.

V is TRBV19 and J is TRBJ2-2; D call uncertain. The CDR3 spans 12 residues. Trimming took off 2 bases at V and 6 bases at J, with 4 bases between the two ends. Germline CDR1 is LNHDA and CDR2 is SQIVND (reference sequence). This chain's CDR3 is CASSIQAGELFF. The CDR3 region has the DNA TGTGCCAGTAGTATACAGGCCGGGGAGCTGTTTTTT.

This clonotype was observed at least ten times. V usage is TRBV20-1 and J usage is TRBJ2-1; 7 bases agree with TRBD2. CDR1 is DFQATT and CDR2 is SNEGSKA in the germline V gene (reference sequence). The length of the CDR3 is 15 residues. The junction had 8 bases not matched to a gene; V was cut back by 5 bases and J by 1 base. For the CDR3, the DNA is TGCAGTGCTTTTTCTACTAGCGAGTCCTACAATGAGCAGTTCTTC. Translating gives CSAFSTSESYNEQFF.

The rearrangement joins TRBV5-1 to TRBJ2-1; D possibly uses TRBD1 or TRBD2 (6 bases each). Trimming removed 7 bases from V and 9 bases from J, with 17 bases in between. Germline V gives CDR1 SGHRS, CDR2 YFSETQ. The CDR3 contains 13 residues. The CDR3 sequence is CASATGGGPEQFF. CDR3 DNA sequence: TGCGCCAGCGCCACAGGAGGGGGACCTGAGCAGTTCTTC.